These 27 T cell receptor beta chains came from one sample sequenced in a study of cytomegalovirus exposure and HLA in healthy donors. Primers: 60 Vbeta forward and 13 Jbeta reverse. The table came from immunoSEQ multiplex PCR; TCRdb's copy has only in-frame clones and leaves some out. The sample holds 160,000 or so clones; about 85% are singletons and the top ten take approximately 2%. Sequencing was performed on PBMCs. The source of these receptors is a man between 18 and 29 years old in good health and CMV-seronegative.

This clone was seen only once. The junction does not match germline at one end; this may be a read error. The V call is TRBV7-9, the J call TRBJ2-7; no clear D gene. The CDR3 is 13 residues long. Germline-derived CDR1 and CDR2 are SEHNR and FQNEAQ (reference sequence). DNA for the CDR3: TGTTCCAGCACCCCTCCCGGCTCCTACGAGCAGTACTTC. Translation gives CSSTPPGSYEQYF.

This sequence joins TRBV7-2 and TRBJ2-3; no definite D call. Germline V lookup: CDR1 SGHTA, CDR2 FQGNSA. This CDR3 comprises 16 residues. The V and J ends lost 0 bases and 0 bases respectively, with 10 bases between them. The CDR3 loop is CASSLANFASTDTQYF. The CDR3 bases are TGTGCCAGCAGCTTAGCCAACTTCGCTAGCACAGATACGCAGTATTTT.

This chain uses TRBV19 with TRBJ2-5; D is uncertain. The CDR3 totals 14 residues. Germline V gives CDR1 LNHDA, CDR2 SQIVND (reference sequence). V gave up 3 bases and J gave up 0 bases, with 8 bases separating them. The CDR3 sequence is CASSISQDQETQYF. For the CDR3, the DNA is TGTGCCAGTAGTATCTCCCAGGACCAAGAGACCCAGTACTTC.

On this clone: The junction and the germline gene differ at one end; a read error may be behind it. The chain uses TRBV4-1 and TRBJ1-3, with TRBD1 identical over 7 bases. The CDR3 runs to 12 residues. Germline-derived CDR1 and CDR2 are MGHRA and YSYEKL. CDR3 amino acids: CASSQEEDRRHF. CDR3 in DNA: TGCGCCAGCAGCCAAGAGGAGGACAGGCGGCATTTT.

In DNA form, the CDR3 reads TGTGCCAGCAGCCTTGACATCTCCTACAATGAGCAGTTCTTC. Residues: CASSLDISYNEQFF. This sequence joins TRBV28 and TRBJ2-1; D is ambiguous. Per germline, CDR1 MDHEN and CDR2 SYDVKM. The germline V and J ends were trimmed by 6 bases and 0 bases, with 9 bases remaining between them. The CDR3 runs to 14 residues.

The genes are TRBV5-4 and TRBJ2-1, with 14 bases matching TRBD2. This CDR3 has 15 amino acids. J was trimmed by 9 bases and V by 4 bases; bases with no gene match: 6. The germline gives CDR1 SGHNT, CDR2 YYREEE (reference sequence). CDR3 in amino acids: CASSGGTSGRGEQFF. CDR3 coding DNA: TGTGCCAGCAGCGGCGGGACTAGCGGGAGAGGTGAGCAGTTCTTC. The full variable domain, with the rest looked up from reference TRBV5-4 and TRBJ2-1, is ETGVTQSPTHLIKTRGQQVTLRCSSQSGHNTVSWYQQALGQGPQFIFQYYREEENGRGNFPPRFSGLQFPNYSSELNVNALELDDSALYLCASSGGTSGRGEQFFGPGTRLTVL.

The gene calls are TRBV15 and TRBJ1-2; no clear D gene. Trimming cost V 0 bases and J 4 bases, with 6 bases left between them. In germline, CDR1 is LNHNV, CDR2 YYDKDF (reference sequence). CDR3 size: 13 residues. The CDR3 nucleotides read TGTGCCACCAGCAGAGATCGGGGCTATGGCTACACCTTC. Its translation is CATSRDRGYGYTF. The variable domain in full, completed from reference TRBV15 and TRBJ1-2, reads DAMVIQNPRYQVTQFGKPVTLSCSQTLNHNVMYWYQQKSSQAPKLLFHYYDKDFNNEADTPDNFQSRRPNTSFCFLDIRSPGLGDTAMYLCATSRDRGYGYTFGSGTRLTVV.

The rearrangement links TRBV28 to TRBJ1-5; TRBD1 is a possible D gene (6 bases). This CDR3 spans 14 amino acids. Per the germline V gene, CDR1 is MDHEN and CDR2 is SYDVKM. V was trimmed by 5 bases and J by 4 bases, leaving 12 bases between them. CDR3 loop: CASSPHDRNQPQHF. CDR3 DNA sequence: TGTGCCAGCAGTCCCCACGACAGGAATCAGCCCCAGCATTTT.

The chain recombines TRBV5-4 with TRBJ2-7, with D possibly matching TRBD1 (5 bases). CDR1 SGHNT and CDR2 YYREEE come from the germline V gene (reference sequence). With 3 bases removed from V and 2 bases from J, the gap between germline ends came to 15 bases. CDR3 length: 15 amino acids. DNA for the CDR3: TGTGCCAGCAGCTCCCTGGGGCAGGTAACCTACGAGCAGTACTTC. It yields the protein CASSSLGQVTYEQYF.

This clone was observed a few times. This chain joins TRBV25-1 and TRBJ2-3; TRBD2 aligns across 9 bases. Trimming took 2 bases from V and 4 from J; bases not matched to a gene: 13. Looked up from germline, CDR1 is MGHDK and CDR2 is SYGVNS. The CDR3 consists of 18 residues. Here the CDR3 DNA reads TGTGCCAGCAGTGAAGGGGTTTGGCGGGGGGGCCTTCCAGATACGCAGTATTTT. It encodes CASSEGVWRGGLPDTQYF.

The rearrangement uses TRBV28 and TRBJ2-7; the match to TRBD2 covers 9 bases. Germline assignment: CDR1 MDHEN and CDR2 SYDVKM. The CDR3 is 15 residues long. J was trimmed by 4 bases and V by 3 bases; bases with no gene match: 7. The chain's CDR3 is CASSFGLAPGYEQYF. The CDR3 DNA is TGTGCCAGCAGTTTTGGACTAGCGCCAGGATACGAGCAGTACTTC.

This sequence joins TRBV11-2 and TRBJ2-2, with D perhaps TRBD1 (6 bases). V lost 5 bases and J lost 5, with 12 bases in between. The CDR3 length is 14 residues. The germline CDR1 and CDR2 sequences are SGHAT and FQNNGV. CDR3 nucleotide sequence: TGTGCCAGCAGCCCAGACCAGGGGACCGGGGAGCTGTTTTTT. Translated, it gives CASSPDQGTGELFF. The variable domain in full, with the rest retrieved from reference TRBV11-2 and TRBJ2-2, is EAGVAQSPRYKIIEKRQSVAFWCNPISGHATLYWYQQILGQGPKLLIQFQNNGVVDDSQLPKDRFSAERLKGVDSTLKIQPAKLEDSAVYLCASSPDQGTGELFFGEGSRLTVL.

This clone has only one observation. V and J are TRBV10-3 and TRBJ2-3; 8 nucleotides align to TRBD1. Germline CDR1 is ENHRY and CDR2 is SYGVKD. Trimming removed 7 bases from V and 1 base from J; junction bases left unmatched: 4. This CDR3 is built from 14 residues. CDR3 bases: TGTGCCATCACCCCGACAGGGGGCACAGATACGCAGTATTTT. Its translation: CAITPTGGTDTQYF.

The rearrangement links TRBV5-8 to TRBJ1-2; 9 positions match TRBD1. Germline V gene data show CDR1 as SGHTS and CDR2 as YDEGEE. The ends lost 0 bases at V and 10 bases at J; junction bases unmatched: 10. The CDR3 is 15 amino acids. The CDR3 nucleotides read TGTGCCAGCAGCTTGGGGGACAGGGAATGGCGGGACTACACCTTC. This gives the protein CASSLGDREWRDYTF. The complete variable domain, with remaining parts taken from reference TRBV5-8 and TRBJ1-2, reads EAGVTQSPTHLIKTRGQQATLRCSPISGHTSVYWYQQALGLGLQFLLWYDEGEERNRGNFPPRFSGRQFPNYSSELNVNALELEDSALYLCASSLGDREWRDYTFGSGTRLTVV.

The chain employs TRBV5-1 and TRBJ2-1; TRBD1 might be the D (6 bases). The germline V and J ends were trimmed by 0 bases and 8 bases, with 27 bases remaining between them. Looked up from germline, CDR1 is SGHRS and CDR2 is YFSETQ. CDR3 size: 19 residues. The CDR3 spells CASSLGRGMRAPSRDEQFF. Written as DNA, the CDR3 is TGCGCCAGCAGCTTGGGCAGGGGTATGAGGGCCCCGTCCCGGGATGAGCAGTTCTTC.

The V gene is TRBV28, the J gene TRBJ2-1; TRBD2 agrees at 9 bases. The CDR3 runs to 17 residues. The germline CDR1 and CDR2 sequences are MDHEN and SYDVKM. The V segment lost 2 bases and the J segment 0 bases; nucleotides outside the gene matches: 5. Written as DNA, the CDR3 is TGTGCCAGCAGTTTAGCGGGTAGCGGGGGCTCCTACAATGAGCAGTTCTTC. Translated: CASSLAGSGGSYNEQFF.

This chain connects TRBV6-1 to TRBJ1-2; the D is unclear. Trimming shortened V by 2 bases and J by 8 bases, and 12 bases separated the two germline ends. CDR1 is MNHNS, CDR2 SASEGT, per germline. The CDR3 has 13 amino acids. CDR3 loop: CASSELAVAGYTF. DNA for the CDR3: TGTGCCAGCAGTGAATTAGCAGTCGCAGGCTACACCTTC.

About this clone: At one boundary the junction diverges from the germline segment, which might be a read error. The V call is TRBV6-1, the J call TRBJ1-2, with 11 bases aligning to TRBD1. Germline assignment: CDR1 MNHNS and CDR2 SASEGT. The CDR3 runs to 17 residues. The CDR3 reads CASSEGQGALGLYGYTF. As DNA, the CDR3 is TGTGCCAGCAGCGAAGGACAGGGGGCCCTAGGTCTCTATGGCTACACCTTC.

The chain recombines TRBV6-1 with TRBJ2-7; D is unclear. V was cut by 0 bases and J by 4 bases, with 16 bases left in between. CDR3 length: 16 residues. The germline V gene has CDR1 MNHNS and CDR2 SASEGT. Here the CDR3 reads CASSEAIHLTGYEQYF. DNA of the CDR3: TGTGCCAGCAGTGAAGCGATACACCTAACCGGGTACGAGCAGTACTTC.

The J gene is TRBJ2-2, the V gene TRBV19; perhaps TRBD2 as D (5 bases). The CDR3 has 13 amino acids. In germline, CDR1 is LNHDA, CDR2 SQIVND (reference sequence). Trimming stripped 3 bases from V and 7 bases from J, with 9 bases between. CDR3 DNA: TGTGCCAGTAGTATGGGCGCGGGCGGGGAGCTGTTTTTT. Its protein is CASSMGAGGELFF.

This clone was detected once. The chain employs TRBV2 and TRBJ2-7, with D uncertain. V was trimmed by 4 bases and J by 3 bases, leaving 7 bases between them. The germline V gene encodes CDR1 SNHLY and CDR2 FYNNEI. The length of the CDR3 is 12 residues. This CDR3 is CASSVTNYEQYF. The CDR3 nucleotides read TGTGCCAGCAGTGTTACAAACTACGAGCAGTACTTC. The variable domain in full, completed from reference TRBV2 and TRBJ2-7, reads EPEVTQTPSHQVTQMGQEVILRCVPISNHLYFYWYRQILGQKVEFLVSFYNNEISEKSEIFDDQFSVERPDGSNFTLKIRSTKLEDSAMYFCASSVTNYEQYFGPGTRLTVT.

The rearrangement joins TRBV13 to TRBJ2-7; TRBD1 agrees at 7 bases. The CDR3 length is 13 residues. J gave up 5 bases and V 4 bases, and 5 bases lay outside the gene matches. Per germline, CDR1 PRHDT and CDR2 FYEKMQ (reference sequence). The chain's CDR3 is CASSSGTAHEQYF. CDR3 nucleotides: TGTGCCAGCAGCTCCGGGACAGCCCACGAGCAGTACTTC.

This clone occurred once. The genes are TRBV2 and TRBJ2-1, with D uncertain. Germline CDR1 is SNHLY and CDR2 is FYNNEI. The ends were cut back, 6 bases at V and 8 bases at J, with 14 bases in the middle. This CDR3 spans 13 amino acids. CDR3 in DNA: TGTGCCAGCAGAAAAATTCCTACCCATGAGCAGTTCTTC. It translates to CASRKIPTHEQFF.

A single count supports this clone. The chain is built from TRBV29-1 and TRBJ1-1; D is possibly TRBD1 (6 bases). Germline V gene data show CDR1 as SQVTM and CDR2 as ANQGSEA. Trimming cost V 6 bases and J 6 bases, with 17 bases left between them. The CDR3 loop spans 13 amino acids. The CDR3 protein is CSVSQGAGAEAFF. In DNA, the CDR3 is TGCAGCGTGTCACAGGGAGCCGGGGCTGAAGCTTTCTTT.

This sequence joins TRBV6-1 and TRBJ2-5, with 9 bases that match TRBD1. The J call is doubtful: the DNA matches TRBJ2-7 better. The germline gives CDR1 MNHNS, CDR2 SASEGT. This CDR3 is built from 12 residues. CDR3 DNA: TGTGCGGGGACAGGGAATACCTACGAGCAGTACTTC. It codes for CAGTGNTYEQYF.

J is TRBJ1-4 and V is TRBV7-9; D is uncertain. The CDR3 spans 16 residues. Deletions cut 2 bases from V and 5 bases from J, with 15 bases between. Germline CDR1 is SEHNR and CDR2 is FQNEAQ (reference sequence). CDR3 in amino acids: CASSLSTDPSNEKLFF. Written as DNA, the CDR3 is TGTGCCAGCAGCTTATCAACAGACCCCTCGAATGAAAAACTGTTTTTT.

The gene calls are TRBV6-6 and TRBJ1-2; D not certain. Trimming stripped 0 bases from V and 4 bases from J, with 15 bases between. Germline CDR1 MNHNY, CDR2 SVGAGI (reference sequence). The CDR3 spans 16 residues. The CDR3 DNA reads TGTGCCAGCAGTTACTCGATACGCGGCGGAATCTATGGCTACACCTTC. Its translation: CASSYSIRGGIYGYTF.